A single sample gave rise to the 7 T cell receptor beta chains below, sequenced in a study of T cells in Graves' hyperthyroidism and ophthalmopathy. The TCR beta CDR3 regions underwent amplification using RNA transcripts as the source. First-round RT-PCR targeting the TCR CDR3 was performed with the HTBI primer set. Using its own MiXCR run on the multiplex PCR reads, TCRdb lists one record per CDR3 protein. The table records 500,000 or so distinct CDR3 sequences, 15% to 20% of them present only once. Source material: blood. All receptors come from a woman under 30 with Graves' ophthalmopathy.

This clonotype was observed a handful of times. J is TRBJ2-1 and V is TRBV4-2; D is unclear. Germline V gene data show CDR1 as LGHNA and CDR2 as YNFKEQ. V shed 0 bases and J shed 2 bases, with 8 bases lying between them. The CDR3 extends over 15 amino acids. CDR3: CASSQELDTYNEQFF. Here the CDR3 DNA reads TGTGCCAGCAGCCAAGAACTGGATACCTACAATGAGCAGTTCTTC.

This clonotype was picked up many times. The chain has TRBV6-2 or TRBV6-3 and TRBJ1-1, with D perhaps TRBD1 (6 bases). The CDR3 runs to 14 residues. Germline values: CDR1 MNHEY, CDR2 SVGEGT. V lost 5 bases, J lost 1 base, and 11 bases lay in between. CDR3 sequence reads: CASSKDSSNTEAFF. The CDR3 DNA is TGTGCCAGCAGTAAGGACAGCTCGAACACTGAAGCTTTCTTT.

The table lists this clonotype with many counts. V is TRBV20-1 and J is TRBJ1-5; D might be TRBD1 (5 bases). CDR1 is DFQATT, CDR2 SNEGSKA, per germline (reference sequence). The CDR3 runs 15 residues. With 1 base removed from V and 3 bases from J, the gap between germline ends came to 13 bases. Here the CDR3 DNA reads TGCAGTGCTAGAGGCCCGGGACGGACCAATCAGCCCCAGCATTTT. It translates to CSARGPGRTNQPQHF.

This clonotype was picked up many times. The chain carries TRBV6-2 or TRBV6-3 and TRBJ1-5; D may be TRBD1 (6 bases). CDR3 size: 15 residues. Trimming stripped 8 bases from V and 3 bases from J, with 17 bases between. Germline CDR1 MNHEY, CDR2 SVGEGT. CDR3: CASGKTGIVNQPQHF. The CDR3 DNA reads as TGTGCCAGCGGCAAAACAGGGATTGTCAATCAGCCCCAGCATTTT.

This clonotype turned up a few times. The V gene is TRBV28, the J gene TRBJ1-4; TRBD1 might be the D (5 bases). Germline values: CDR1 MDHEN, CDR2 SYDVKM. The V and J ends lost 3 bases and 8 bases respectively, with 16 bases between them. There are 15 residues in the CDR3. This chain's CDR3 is CASSLAGTYTEKLFF. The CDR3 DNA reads TGTGCCAGCAGTTTGGCCGGGACTTACACAGAAAAACTGTTTTTT.

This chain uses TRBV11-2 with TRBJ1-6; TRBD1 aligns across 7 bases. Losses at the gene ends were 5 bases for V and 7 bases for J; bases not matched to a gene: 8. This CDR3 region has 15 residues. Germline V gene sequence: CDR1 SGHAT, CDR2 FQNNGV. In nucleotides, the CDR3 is TGTGCCAGCAGCCGAGACAGGGTCCGGAATTCACCCCTCCACTTT. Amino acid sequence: CASSRDRVRNSPLHF.

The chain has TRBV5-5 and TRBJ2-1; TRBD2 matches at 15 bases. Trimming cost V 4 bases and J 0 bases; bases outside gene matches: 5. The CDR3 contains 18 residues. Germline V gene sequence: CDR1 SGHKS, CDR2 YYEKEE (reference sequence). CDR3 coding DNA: TGTGCCAGCAGCCCGGGACTAGCGGGGGGACGCTCCTACAATGAGCAGTTCTTC. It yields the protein CASSPGLAGGRSYNEQFF.